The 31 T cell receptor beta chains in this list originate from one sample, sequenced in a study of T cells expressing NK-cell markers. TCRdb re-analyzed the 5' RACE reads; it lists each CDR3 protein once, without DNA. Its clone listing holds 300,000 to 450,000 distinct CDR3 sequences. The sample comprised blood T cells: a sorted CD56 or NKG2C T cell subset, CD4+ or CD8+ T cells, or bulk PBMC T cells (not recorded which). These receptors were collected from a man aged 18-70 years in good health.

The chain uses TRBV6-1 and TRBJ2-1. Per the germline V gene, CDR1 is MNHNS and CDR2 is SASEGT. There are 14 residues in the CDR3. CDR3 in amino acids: CASSRSSSYNEQFF.

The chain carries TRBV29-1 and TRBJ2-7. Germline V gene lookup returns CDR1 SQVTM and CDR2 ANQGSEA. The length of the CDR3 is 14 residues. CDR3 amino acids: CSVEDRWGSYEQYF.

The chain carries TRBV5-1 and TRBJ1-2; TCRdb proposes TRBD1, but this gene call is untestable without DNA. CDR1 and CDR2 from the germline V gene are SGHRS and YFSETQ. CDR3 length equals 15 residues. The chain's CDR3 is CASSRTTGANYGYTF. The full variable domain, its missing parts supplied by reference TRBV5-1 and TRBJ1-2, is KAGVTQTPRYLIKTRGQQVTLSCSPISGHRSVSWYQQTPGQGLQFLFEYFSETQRNKGNFPGRFSGRQFSNSRSEMNVSTLELGDSALYLCASSRTTGANYGYTFGSGTRLTVV.

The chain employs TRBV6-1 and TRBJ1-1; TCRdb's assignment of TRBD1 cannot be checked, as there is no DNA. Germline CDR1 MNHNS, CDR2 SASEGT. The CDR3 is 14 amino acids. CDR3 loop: CASTRGDGVTEAFF.

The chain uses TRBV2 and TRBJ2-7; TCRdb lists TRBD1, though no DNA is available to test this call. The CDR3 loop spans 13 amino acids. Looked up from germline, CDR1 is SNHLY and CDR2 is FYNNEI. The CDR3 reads CASSGLIQGFPYF. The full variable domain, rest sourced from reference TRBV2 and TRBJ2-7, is EPEVTQTPSHQVTQMGQEVILRCVPISNHLYFYWYRQILGQKVEFLVSFYNNEISEKSEIFDDQFSVERPDGSNFTLKIRSTKLEDSAMYFCASSGLIQGFPYFGPGTRLTVT.

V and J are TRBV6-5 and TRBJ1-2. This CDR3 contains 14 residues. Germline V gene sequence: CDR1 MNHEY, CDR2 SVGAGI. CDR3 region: CASSYESSNYGYTF.

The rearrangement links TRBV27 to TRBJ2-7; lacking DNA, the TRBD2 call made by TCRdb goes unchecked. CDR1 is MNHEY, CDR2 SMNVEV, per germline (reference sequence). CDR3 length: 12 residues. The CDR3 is CASSHPGREQYF.

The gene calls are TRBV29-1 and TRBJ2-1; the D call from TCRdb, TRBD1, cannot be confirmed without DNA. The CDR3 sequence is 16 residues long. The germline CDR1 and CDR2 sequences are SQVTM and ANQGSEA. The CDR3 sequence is CSVIKTGFSSYNEQFF.

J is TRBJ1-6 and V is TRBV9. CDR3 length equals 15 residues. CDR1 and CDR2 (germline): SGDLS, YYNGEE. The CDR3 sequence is CASSVERSLNSPLHF.

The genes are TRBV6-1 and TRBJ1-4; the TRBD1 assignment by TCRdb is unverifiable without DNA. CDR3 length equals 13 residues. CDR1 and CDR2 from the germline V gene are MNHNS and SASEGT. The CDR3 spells CASSVPGTRELFF.

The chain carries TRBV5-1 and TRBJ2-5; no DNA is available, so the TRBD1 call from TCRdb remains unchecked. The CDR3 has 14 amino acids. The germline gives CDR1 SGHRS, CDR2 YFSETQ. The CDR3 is CASSTGTGEETQYF.

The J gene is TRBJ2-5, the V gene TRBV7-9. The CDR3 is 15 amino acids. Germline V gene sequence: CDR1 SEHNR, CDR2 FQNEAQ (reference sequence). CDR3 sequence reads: CASSSSGGIGETQYF.

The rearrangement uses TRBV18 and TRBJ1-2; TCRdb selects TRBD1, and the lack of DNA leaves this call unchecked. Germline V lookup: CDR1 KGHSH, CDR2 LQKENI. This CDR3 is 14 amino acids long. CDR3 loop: CASSLGQAFYGYTF.

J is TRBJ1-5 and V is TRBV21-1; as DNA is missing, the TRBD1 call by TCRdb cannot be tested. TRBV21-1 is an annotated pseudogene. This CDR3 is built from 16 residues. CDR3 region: CASSKFGAGGNQPQHF.

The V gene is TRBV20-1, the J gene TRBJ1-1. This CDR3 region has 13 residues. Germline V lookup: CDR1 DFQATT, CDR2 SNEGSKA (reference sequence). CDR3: CSARESGGLPSFF.

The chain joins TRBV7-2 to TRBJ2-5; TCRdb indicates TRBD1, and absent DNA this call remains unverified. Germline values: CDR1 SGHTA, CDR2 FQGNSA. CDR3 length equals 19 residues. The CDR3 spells CASSLAISGGAGRQKTQYF.

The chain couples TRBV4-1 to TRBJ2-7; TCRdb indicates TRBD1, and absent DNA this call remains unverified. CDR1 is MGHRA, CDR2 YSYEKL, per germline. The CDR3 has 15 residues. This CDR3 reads CASSPGQGPSYEQYF.

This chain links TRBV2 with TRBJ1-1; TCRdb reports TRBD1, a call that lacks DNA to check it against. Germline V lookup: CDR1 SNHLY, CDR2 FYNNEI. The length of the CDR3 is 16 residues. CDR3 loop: CASREPRERIVGEAFF.

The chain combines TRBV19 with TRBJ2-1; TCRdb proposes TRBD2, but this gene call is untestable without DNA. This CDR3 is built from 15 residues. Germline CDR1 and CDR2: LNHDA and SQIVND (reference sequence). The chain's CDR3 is CATGGLAGSYNEQFF.

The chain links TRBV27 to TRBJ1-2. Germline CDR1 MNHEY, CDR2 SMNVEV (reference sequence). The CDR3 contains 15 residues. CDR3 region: CASSSHRGLLYGYTF.

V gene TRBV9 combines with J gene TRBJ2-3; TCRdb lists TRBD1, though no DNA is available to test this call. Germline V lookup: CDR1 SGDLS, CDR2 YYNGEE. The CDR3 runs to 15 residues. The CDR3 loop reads CASSLEGSRTDTQYF.

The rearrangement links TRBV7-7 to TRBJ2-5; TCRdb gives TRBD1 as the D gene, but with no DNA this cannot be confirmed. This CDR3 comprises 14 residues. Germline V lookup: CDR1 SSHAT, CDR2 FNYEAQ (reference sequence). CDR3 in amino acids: CASSLGRAQETQYF.

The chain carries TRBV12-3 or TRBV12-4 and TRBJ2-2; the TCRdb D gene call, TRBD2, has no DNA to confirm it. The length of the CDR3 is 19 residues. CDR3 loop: CASSLYVGGTSGATGELFF.

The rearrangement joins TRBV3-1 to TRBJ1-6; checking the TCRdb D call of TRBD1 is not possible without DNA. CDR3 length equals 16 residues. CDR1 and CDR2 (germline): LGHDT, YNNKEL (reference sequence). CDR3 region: CASRGMGGTYNSPLHF. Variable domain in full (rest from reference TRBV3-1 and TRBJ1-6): DTAVSQTPKYLVTQMGNDKSIKCEQNLGHDTMYWYKQDSKKFLKIMFSYNNKELIINETVPNRFSPKSPDKAHLNLHINSLELGDSAVYFCASRGMGGTYNSPLHFGNGTRLTVT.

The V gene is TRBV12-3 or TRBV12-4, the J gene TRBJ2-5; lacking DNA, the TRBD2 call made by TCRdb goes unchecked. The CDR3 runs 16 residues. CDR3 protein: CASSSRGHTAGETQYF.

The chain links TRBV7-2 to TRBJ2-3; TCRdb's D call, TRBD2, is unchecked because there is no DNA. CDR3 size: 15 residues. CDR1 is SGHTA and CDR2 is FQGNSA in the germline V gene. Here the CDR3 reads CASSLVRGFADTQYF.

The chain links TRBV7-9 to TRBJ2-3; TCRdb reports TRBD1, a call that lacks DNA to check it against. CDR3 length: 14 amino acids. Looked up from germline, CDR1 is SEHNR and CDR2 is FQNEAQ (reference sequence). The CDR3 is CASSPGQGDDTQYF.

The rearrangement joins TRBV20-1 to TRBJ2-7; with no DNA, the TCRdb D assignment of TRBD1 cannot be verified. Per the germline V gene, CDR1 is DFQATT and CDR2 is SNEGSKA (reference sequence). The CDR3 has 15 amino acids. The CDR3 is CSAPLAVQGWYEQYF.

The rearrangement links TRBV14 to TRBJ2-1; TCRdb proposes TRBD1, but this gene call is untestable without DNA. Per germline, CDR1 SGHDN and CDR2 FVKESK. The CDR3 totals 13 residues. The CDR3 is CASSPPGGGKQFF.

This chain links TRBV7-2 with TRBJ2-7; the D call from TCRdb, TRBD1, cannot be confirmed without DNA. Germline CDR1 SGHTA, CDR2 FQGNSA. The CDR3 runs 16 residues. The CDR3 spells CASSSRPGQGSYEQYF.

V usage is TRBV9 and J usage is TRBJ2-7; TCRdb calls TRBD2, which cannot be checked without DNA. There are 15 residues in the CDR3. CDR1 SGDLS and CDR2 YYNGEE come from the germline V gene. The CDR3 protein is CASNPTGLGSSEQYF.